These T cell receptor beta chains were read from a single sample in a study of shared clonotypes between healthy human individuals. Libraries were prepared by immunoSEQ multiplex PCR; TCRdb keeps only in-frame clonotypes and omits some of them. The sample lists around 1 million clones; around three quarters were seen once. Input material: memory CD4+ T cells sorted from blood. The receptors were gathered from a man in his late teens or twenties in good health. CDR3s include the opening cysteine and the closing phenylalanine or tryptophan. A D gene is named only where the DNA matches it firmly. Clone size is given for some rows only: seen once, a few or many times, or a class if the clone is expanded.

clone size	V gene	J gene	D gene	CDR3 DNA	CDR3 protein
once	TRBV5-4	TRBJ2-3	.	TGTGCCAGCAGCTTGAGGACTTTTGACACAGATACGCAGTATTTT	CASSLRTFDTDTQYF
.	TRBV7-2	TRBJ2-3	.	TGTGCCAGCAGCTTCGGAATGACAGATACGCAGTATTTT	CASSFGMTDTQYF
.	TRBV10-1	TRBJ2-3	TRBD2	TGCGCCTTGCAGTTACTAGCGGGAGCTGGAGATACGCAGTATTTT	CALQLLAGAGDTQYF
.	TRBV2	TRBJ1-1	.	TGTGCCAGCAGTCCTGACGGAAAGATAGAAGCTTTCTTT	CASSPDGKIEAFF
.	TRBV19	TRBJ2-7	.	TGTGCCAGTAGTATCGGCAGGGCCTACGAGCAGTACTTC	CASSIGRAYEQYF
.	TRBV18	TRBJ1-4	.	TGTGCCAGCTCACCCATTCGTGGAGCAACTAATGAAAAACTGTTTTTT	CASSPIRGATNEKLFF
.	TRBV12-5	TRBJ2-3	TRBD2	TGTGCTAGTGGTTTTAGCGGGAGAGCGGGCACAGATACGCAGTATTTT	CASGFSGRAGTDTQYF
once	TRBV6-5	TRBJ2-1	.	TGTGCCAGCAGACCCCCCGCTACGAATGAGCAGTTCTTC	CASRPPATNEQFF
.	TRBV14	TRBJ2-5	TRBD2	TGTGCCAGCAGCTACGGACTAGCAGGGGCAGAGACCCAGTACTTC	CASSYGLAGAETQYF
.	TRBV5-1	TRBJ2-3	TRBD2	TGCGCCAGCAGCCCGGGGACTAGCGGGGGGATAGATACGCAGTATTTT	CASSPGTSGGIDTQYF
.	TRBV28	TRBJ1-2	.	TGTGCCACCTATAGCACGTCGTCTGGCTACACCTTC	CATYSTSSGYTF
.	TRBV2	TRBJ2-1	.	TGTGCCAGCTCCTCCGGGCATGAGCAGTTCTTC	CASSSGHEQFF
.	TRBV7-9	TRBJ2-7	.	TGTGCCAGCAGCCCTAGCTCCTACGAGCAGTACTTC	CASSPSSYEQYF
.	TRBV10-1	TRBJ2-3	TRBD2	TGCGCCAGCAGTGAGGATGGAGCGGGAACCACAGATACGCAGTATTTT	CASSEDGAGTTDTQYF
.	TRBV4-3	TRBJ2-7	TRBD1	TGCGCCAGCAGCCAGTATACAGGGGACTCCTACGAGCAGTACTTC	CASSQYTGDSYEQYF
.	TRBV5-1	TRBJ2-5	TRBD2	TGCGCCAGCAGCAGGGCTAGCGGTCCACAAGAGACCCAGTACTTC	CASSRASGPQETQYF
once	TRBV19	TRBJ2-1	.	TGTGCCAGTCATCTAGGGACTTCTAATGAGCAGTTCTTC	CASHLGTSNEQFF
once	TRBV5-1	TRBJ2-3	TRBD1	TGCGCCAGCAGCGTCAGACAGGGTTACGATACGCAGTATTTT	CASSVRQGYDTQYF
few	TRBV11-2	TRBJ2-2	TRBD2	TGTGCCAGCAGCTTAGCCACTAGCGGTAACACCGGGGAGCTGTTTTTT	CASSLATSGNTGELFF
.	TRBV16	TRBJ1-2	.	TGTGCCAGCAGCCAATTGGGGCAGGGATACGGCTACACCTTC	CASSQLGQGYGYTF
.	TRBV30	TRBJ2-1	.	TGTGCCTGGAGTCCAAGCAGGGCCTCCTGGGGTGAGCAGTTCTTC	CAWSPSRASWGEQFF
.	TRBV5-1	TRBJ2-3	TRBD1	TGCGCCAGCAGCCTCGGACAGGGGGCGTTTAGCACAGATACGCAGTATTTT	CASSLGQGAFSTDTQYF
.	TRBV6-5	TRBJ2-5	TRBD1	TGTGCCAGCAGTTACGGGACAGGGGTCCAAGAGACCCAGTACTTC	CASSYGTGVQETQYF
.	TRBV6-5	TRBJ2-2	TRBD2	TGTGCCAGCAGTTTCCGGGAGGCCACCGGGGAGCTGTTTTTT	CASSFREATGELFF
.	TRBV28	TRBJ2-5	TRBD1	TGTGCCAGCAGTTTAATCCAGGGGGCGCGGGAGACCCAGTACTTC	CASSLIQGARETQYF
.	TRBV27	TRBJ1-1	.	TGTGCCAGCAGTCCCCTCAAGGCGAACACTGAAGCTTTCTTT	CASSPLKANTEAFF
.	TRBV7-2	TRBJ2-3	TRBD2	TGTGCCAGCAGCTTAGACCTAGCGGGGGGTCGCACAGATACGCAGTATTTT	CASSLDLAGGRTDTQYF
once	TRBV6-1	TRBJ1-2	TRBD1	TGTGCCAGCAGTGGACAGGGGATCGATGGCTACACCTTC	CASSGQGIDGYTF
few	TRBV5-4	TRBJ2-3	.	TGTGCCAGCAGCTTGTCAGGAAGCACAGATACGCAGTATTTT	CASSLSGSTDTQYF
.	TRBV4-1	TRBJ2-6	.	TGCGCCAGCAGCCAAGAAATATTGGGAAGCTCTGGGGCCAACGTCCTGACTTTC	CASSQEILGSSGANVLTF
once	TRBV7-2	TRBJ2-7	.	TGTGCCAGCAGCTTGAGGTTTACGTACGAGCAGTACTTC	CASSLRFTYEQYF
.	TRBV6-1	TRBJ2-7	TRBD1	TGTGCCAGCACCCTCCGACAGGGTGTCGACGAGCAGTACTTC	CASTLRQGVDEQYF
few	TRBV7-2	TRBJ1-2	.	TGTGCCAGCAGCTTTCGGGGCGGGAATGGCTACACCTTC	CASSFRGGNGYTF
.	TRBV4-1	TRBJ1-5	.	TGCGCCAGCAGCCAAGGATCAGGGGTATCTCATCAGCCCCAGCATTTT	CASSQGSGVSHQPQHF
few	TRBV28	TRBJ2-1	.	TGTGCCAGCAGCCCTCGCTCCTACAATGAGCAGTTCTTC	CASSPRSYNEQFF
.	TRBV7-2	TRBJ2-1	.	TGTGCCAGCAGCTTAGGGGTAGCGGATATTTACAATGAGCAGTTCTTC	CASSLGVADIYNEQFF
few	TRBV10-2	TRBJ1-1	.	TGCGCCAGCAGTGGGACAACTGAAGCTTTCTTT	CASSGTTEAFF
.	TRBV5-4	TRBJ2-1	TRBD2	TGTGCCAGCAGTCCGTCGACTAGCGGGGTCTATGAGCAGTTCTTC	CASSPSTSGVYEQFF
.	TRBV5-1	TRBJ2-1	.	TGCGCCAGCAGCTCGAGAGGCTCCTACAATGAGCAGTTCTTC	CASSSRGSYNEQFF
.	TRBV7-6	TRBJ2-3	.	TGTGCCAGCAGCTTAGTCCATGGACAGACTAAGGATACGCAGTATTTT	CASSLVHGQTKDTQYF
once	TRBV30	TRBJ2-3	TRBD2	TGTGCCTCCAAAGCGGGAGGGACAGATACGCAGTATTTT	CASKAGGTDTQYF
.	TRBV7-2	TRBJ2-7	TRBD2	TGTGCCAGCAACCCCGGGACTACCTACGAGCAGTACTTC	CASNPGTTYEQYF
.	TRBV4-3	TRBJ2-1	TRBD2	TGCGCCAGCAGCCAGGGGACTAGCGGGAGTATTATTAAGCAGTTCTTC	CASSQGTSGSIIKQFF
.	TRBV28	TRBJ1-6	TRBD1	TGTGCCAGCAGTCCCCAGGGGGTACATTCACCCCTCCACTTT	CASSPQGVHSPLHF
.	TRBV7-2	TRBJ2-1	.	TGTGCCAGCAGGCAGGCAGGCTCCTACAATGAGCAGTTCTTC	CASRQAGSYNEQFF